The T cell receptor beta chain under discussion was sequenced for a study of CD8 T cells in ankylosing spondylitis. Points from the study as a whole: Researchers reportedly found disease-linked clones significantly enriched in matched ankylosing spondylitis synovial fluid. CD8+ cells made up the disease-linked clones, which were relatively rare in peripheral blood. Prior literature has documented some motif variants in synovial fluid and blood from reactive arthritis.

Worth noting for this clonotype: Its antigen is still unknown.

Quantitative 5'-RACE with molecular barcodes generated TCR beta libraries. Via MiXCR, TCRdb re-called the 5' RACE reads, giving one row per CDR3 protein. The sample includes tens of thousands of distinct CDR3 sequences, around 25% seen only once; the top ten take nearly 60%. V shed 6 bases and J shed 2 bases, with 10 bases lying between them. Germline V gene lookup returns CDR1 SQVTM and CDR2 ANQGSEA. The CDR3 length is 12 residues. The clonotype was recovered from a male donor with ankylosing spondylitis or in good health (not recorded which). The J gene is TRBJ1-1, the V gene TRBV29-1; D is perhaps TRBD1 (5 bases). The sequencing input was blood, either unsorted or a sorted T cell fraction (not recorded which). CDR3 bases: TGCAGCGTCGGACATATAAACACTGAAGCTTTCTTT. The encoded protein is CSVGHINTEAFF. Complete variable domain (other parts from reference TRBV29-1 and TRBJ1-1): SAVISQKPSRDICQRGTSLTIQCQVDSQVTMMFWYRQQPGQSLTLIATANQGSEATYESGFVIDKFPISRPNLTFSTLTVSNMSPEDSSIYLCSVGHINTEAFFGQGTRLTVV.